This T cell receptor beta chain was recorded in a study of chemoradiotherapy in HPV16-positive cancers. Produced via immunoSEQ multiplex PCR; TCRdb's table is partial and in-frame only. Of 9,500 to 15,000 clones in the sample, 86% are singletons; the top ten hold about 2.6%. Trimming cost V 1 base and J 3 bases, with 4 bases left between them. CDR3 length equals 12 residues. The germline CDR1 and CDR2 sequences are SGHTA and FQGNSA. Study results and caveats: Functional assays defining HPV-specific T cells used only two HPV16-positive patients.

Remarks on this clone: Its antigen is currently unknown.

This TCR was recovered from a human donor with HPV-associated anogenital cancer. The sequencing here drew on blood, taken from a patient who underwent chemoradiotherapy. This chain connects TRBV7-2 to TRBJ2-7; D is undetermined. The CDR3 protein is CASSLGYYEQYF. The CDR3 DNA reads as TGTGCCAGCAGCTTAGGCTACTACGAGCAGTACTTC.